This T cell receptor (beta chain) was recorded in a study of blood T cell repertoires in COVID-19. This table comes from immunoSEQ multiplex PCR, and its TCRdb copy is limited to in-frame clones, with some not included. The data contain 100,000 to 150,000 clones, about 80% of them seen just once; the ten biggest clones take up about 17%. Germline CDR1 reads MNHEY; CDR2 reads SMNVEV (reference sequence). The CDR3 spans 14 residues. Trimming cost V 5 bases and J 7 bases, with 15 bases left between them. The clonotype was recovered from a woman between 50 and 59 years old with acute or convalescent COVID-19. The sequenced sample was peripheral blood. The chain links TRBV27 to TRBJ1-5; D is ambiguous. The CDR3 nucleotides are TGTGCCAGCAGTAAAGAGGGAACTAGACAGCCCCAGCATTTT. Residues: CASSKEGTRQPQHF.